This entry lists 22 T cell receptor beta chains sequenced from one sample in a study of cytomegalovirus exposure and HLA in healthy donors. Amplification used 60 Vbeta primers and 13 Jbeta primers. Generated by immunoSEQ multiplex PCR, the TCRdb table keeps only in-frame clones and is missing some. The table records 130,000 or so clones, 66% of them present only once. Sequenced: PBMCs. The receptors stem from a young man in good health and CMV-seronegative.

CDR3 DNA sequence: TGTGCCAGCAGACGAAACAGCGGGAGCTCCTACAATGAGCAGTTCTTC. Its translation is CASRRNSGSSYNEQFF. The chain joins TRBV7-8 to TRBJ2-1; 8 nucleotides match TRBD2. Germline V CDR1 and CDR2: SGHVS, FQNEAQ. This CDR3 region has 16 residues. The trim removed 6 bases at V and 0 bases at J, leaving 7 bases unmatched.

This clone was counted once. The CDR3 sequence is CASSEPARVGYTF. For the CDR3, the DNA is TGTGCCAGCAGTGAACCGGCGAGGGTTGGCTACACCTTC. V usage is TRBV6-1 and J usage is TRBJ1-2; D remains unclear. The CDR3 has 13 amino acids. Germline V gene lookup returns CDR1 MNHNS and CDR2 SASEGT. V lost 2 bases, J lost 7 bases, and 11 bases lay in between.

The V and J genes are TRBV9 and TRBJ1-2; 10 nucleotides align to TRBD1. Germline V gene lookup returns CDR1 SGDLS and CDR2 YYNGEE. V lost 4 bases to trimming and J lost 7 bases; unmatched junction nucleotides: 7. The CDR3 sequence is 14 residues long. For the CDR3, the DNA is TGTGCCAGCAGCCCTCGGACAGGGGGGAGTGGCTACACCTTC. Its protein product is CASSPRTGGSGYTF.

V gene TRBV9 combines with J gene TRBJ2-2, with 12 bases that match TRBD2. The length of the CDR3 is 15 residues. Per germline, CDR1 SGDLS and CDR2 YYNGEE. The V and J ends lost 4 bases and 5 bases, in that order; junction bases with no gene match: 3. The DNA of the CDR3 is TGTGCCAGCAGCCCCGGGACTAGCGGGACCGGGGAGCTGTTTTTT. This translates into CASSPGTSGTGELFF. Looking up the rest from reference TRBV9 and TRBJ2-2 gives the full variable domain: DSGVTQTPKHLITATGQRVTLRCSPRSGDLSVYWYQQSLDQGLQFLIQYYNGEERAKGNILERFSAQQFPDLHSELNLSSLELGDSALYFCASSPGTSGTGELFFGEGSRLTVL.

The chain links TRBV10-1 to TRBJ1-1; possible D gene TRBD1, 6 bases. V lost 11 bases and J lost 1, with 17 bases in between. Germline V lookup: CDR1 WNHNN, CDR2 SYGVQD (reference sequence). CDR3 length equals 14 residues. CDR3 protein: CAPNAGGGNTEAFF. In DNA form, the CDR3 reads TGCGCCCCTAACGCGGGGGGCGGGAACACTGAAGCTTTCTTT.

This clone was observed a few times. The chain employs TRBV7-9 and TRBJ1-1, with TRBD1 matching over 8 bases. V was pared by 3 bases and J by 1 base, with 4 bases of the junction left unmatched. The CDR3 covers 15 residues. Germline V CDR1 and CDR2: SEHNR, FQNEAQ (reference sequence). CDR3 nucleotides: TGTGCCAGCAGCTTCAGGGGGCTTGGGAACACTGAAGCTTTCTTT. Its translation is CASSFRGLGNTEAFF. The whole variable domain, filled in from reference TRBV7-9 and TRBJ1-1, reads DTGVSQNPRHKITKRGQNVTFRCDPISEHNRLYWYRQTLGQGPEFLTYFQNEAQLEKSRLLSDRFSAERPKGSFSTLEIQRTEQGDSAMYLCASSFRGLGNTEAFFGQGTRLTVV.

The rearrangement links TRBV2 to TRBJ2-5; D is ambiguous. The J call is uncertain, as TRBJ2-7 better fits the DNA end. This CDR3 region has 11 residues. CDR1 SNHLY and CDR2 FYNNEI come from the germline V gene. The CDR3 DNA reads as TGTGCCAGCAGTGAAGGTTACGAGCAGTACTTC. Amino acids: CASSEGYEQYF.

This clone was seen only a few times. This chain uses TRBV5-1 with TRBJ2-1; TRBD2 aligns across 8 bases. The junction had 13 bases not matched to a gene; V was cut back by 4 bases and J by 7 bases. From germline, CDR1 is SGHRS and CDR2 YFSETQ. The CDR3 has 16 amino acids. Written as DNA, the CDR3 is TGCGCCAGCAGCGATCGAACGGGACTAGGGGGGAATGAGCAGTTCTTC. Its protein product is CASSDRTGLGGNEQFF.

The chain joins TRBV30 to TRBJ1-5; D remains unclear. The CDR3 length is 15 residues. Germline V gene data show CDR1 as GTSNPN and CDR2 as SVGIG (reference sequence). V gave up 0 bases and J gave up 6 bases, with 15 bases separating them. The CDR3 loop reads CAWSVLEGGGQPQHF. The CDR3 nucleotides read TGTGCCTGGAGTGTACTTGAGGGAGGAGGTCAGCCCCAGCATTTT.

This clone was detected only a few times. This chain uses TRBV19 with TRBJ2-7, with 9 bases identical to TRBD1. Losses at the gene ends were 0 bases for V and 2 bases for J; bases not matched to a gene: 11. Germline V gene lookup returns CDR1 LNHDA and CDR2 SQIVND (reference sequence). The CDR3 length is 18 residues. CDR3 DNA: TGTGCCAGTAGTATAGATCCAATCCCGGGACAGGGAGCCTACGAGCAGTACTTC. It codes for CASSIDPIPGQGAYEQYF.

The genes are TRBV6-6 and TRBJ2-7, with TRBD2 identical over 8 bases. The germline V gene has CDR1 MNHNY and CDR2 SVGAGI (reference sequence). The CDR3 consists of 14 residues. With 2 bases clipped from V and 7 bases from J, the junction kept 7 bases outside the gene matches. CDR3 coding DNA: TGTGCCAGCAGTTACGGGCGGGGGGTCCAGGAGCAGTACTTC. Translating gives CASSYGRGVQEQYF.

This chain joins TRBV7-9 and TRBJ1-3; 7 nucleotides align to TRBD1. In germline, CDR1 is SEHNR, CDR2 FQNEAQ (reference sequence). The V segment lost 5 bases and the J segment 0 bases; nucleotides outside the gene matches: 7. This CDR3 is 16 amino acids long. The DNA for the CDR3 is TGTGCCAGCAGCGTCCCGGGACAGACCTCTGGAAACACCATATATTTT. Translated: CASSVPGQTSGNTIYF.

This chain joins TRBV27 and TRBJ1-5; no clear D gene. Germline V gives CDR1 MNHEY, CDR2 SMNVEV (reference sequence). V was cut by 6 bases and J by 4 bases, with 7 bases left in between. CDR3 size: 12 residues. The chain's CDR3 is CASRNSNQPQHF. CDR3 bases: TGTGCCAGCAGAAACTCAAATCAGCCCCAGCATTTT.

With regard to this clone: Germline and junction disagree at one end, which may indicate a read error. The chain is built from TRBV7-9 and TRBJ2-5; possible D gene TRBD2, 5 bases. This CDR3 region has 19 residues. Germline V gives CDR1 SEHNR, CDR2 FQNEAQ (reference sequence). CDR3 in amino acids: CSSSLVSSSGVGVQETQYF. The CDR3 coding sequence is TGTTCCAGCAGCTTAGTATCCTCGAGTGGGGTCGGGGTACAAGAGACCCAGTACTTC.

This clone was detected only a few times. This chain joins TRBV19 and TRBJ1-1; D is unclear. Trimming took off 10 bases at V and 0 bases at J, with 18 bases between the two ends. Germline loops: CDR1 LNHDA, CDR2 SQIVND (reference sequence). The CDR3 contains 15 residues. In DNA, the CDR3 is TGTGCCACCCGAGTCCTCGGCGGGCTGAACACTGAAGCTTTCTTT. Its protein is CATRVLGGLNTEAFF.

In this sample, this clone turned up a few times. The chain couples TRBV5-1 to TRBJ2-2, with D perhaps TRBD1 (6 bases). Germline-derived CDR1 and CDR2 are SGHRS and YFSETQ. There are 18 residues in the CDR3. The V and J ends lost 0 bases and 4 bases respectively, with 19 bases between them. CDR3 residues: CASSLVVGGDKFTGELFF. The CDR3 bases are TGCGCCAGCAGCTTGGTAGTAGGGGGAGACAAGTTCACCGGGGAGCTGTTTTTT. The complete variable domain, with remaining parts taken from reference TRBV5-1 and TRBJ2-2, reads KAGVTQTPRYLIKTRGQQVTLSCSPISGHRSVSWYQQTPGQGLQFLFEYFSETQRNKGNFPGRFSGRQFSNSRSEMNVSTLELGDSALYLCASSLVVGGDKFTGELFFGEGSRLTVL.

Only a few counts were recorded for this clone. This chain's CDR3 is CSGATGRSYTF. The CDR3 DNA reads as TGCAGCGGTGCGACAGGTAGAAGCTACACCTTC. The rearrangement links TRBV29-1 to TRBJ1-2, with a possible D match to TRBD1 (6 bases). CDR1 is SQVTM and CDR2 is ANQGSEA in the germline V gene. V was shortened by 7 bases and J by 9 bases, with 15 bases between the two germline ends. The length of the CDR3 is 11 residues.

The chain links TRBV5-6 to TRBJ1-2; D is ambiguous. Trimming took 1 base from V and 8 from J, leaving 21 bases between them. This CDR3 region has 16 residues. Germline CDR1 is SGHDT and CDR2 is YYEEEE. Here the CDR3 DNA reads TGTGCCAGCAGCTTGTTCGACGAGGCGGCGTCTCGGGGCTACACCTTC. Amino acid sequence: CASSLFDEAASRGYTF. Variable domain in full (rest from reference TRBV5-6 and TRBJ1-2): DAGVTQSPTHLIKTRGQQVTLRCSPKSGHDTVSWYQQALGQGPQFIFQYYEEEERQRGNFPDRFSGHQFPNYSSELNVNALLLGDSALYLCASSLFDEAASRGYTFGSGTRLTVV.

This clone was detected a few times. The chain combines TRBV13 with TRBJ2-5; TRBD2 agrees at 8 bases. Germline V gene lookup returns CDR1 PRHDT and CDR2 FYEKMQ (reference sequence). J gave up 4 bases and V 5 bases, and 9 bases lay outside the gene matches. This CDR3 is built from 15 residues. This CDR3 reads CASSNYGGAVETQYF. The CDR3 DNA reads as TGTGCCAGCAGCAACTACGGGGGGGCGGTAGAGACCCAGTACTTC.

This chain joins TRBV27 and TRBJ2-1; TRBD2 matches at 15 bases. The trim removed 5 bases at V and 8 bases at J, leaving 7 bases unmatched. The CDR3 is 16 residues long. CDR1 and CDR2 from the germline V gene are MNHEY and SMNVEV (reference sequence). Here the CDR3 reads CASSPWTSGRADEQFF. The CDR3 DNA reads TGTGCCAGCAGTCCATGGACTAGCGGGAGGGCCGATGAGCAGTTCTTC.

CDR3 loop: CASSLAGGAPPQHF. CDR3 DNA sequence: TGTGCCAGCAGCTTGGCTGGGGGGGCTCCGCCCCAGCATTTT. This rearrangement joins TRBV7-9 to TRBJ1-5; a possible D gene is TRBD1 (6 bases). The CDR3 is made up of 14 amino acids. Germline V gene data show CDR1 as SEHNR and CDR2 as FQNEAQ (reference sequence). V gave up 3 bases and J gave up 9 bases, with 15 bases separating them.

For the CDR3, the DNA is TGTGCCAGCAGTTACTTCGGGGGCTATGGCTACACCTTC. Its protein product is CASSYFGGYGYTF. This chain joins TRBV6-5 and TRBJ1-2; a possible D gene is TRBD1 (5 bases). Trimming left V 1 base short and J 4 bases short, with 7 bases between. CDR1 and CDR2 from the germline V gene are MNHEY and SVGAGI. The CDR3 covers 13 residues.